This paragraph covers one TCR beta chain sequence. Original data processing: Reference gene primers were amplified, and this amplification served to estimate nucleated cell counts. Repertoires were generated with immunoSEQ multiplex PCR, while TCRdb's copy carries only in-frame clones and drops some. Clone size and the V and J calls come from that table; the DNA yielded D and trimming. The table lists around 170,000 clones, roughly 75% of them singletons. The data were obtained in a study of blood T cell repertoires in COVID-19. Study-wide background: Both acute and convalescent COVID-19 samples were obtained from the United States, Italy and Spain. PBMCs, B-cell-depleted T cells, or T cells provided the cDNA or gDNA that made up the material.

The specimen was peripheral blood. The source is a man between 70 and 80 years old with active or convalescent COVID-19.

CDR3 sequence (DNA): TGCGCCAGCAGTGAGGGGACAGGGAGGACCGGGGAGCTGTTTTTT. Translated: CASSEGTGRTGELFF. The V call is TRBV5-1, the J call TRBJ2-2; 9 bases map to TRBD1. V trimming: 5 bases; J trimming: 5 bases; junction bases outside the gene matches: 7. The CDR3 loop spans 15 amino acids. Germline values: CDR1 SGHRS, CDR2 YFSETQ.